This T cell receptor beta chain was recorded in a study of control samples from healthy donors and cancer patients. This clone was counted only a few times. TCRdb's copy holds only in-frame clones and misses some; the assay was immunoSEQ multiplex PCR. The data contain about 85,000 clones, about 88% of them singletons. This TCR was recovered from a woman in her sixties in good health. The sample consisted of blood.

CDR3 sequence (DNA): TGTGCCAGCAGATTGGCCAGGGGCGGGGGCTACACCTTC. It specifies CASRLARGGGYTF. This chain links TRBV2 with TRBJ1-2; weak D call: TRBD1 (6 bases). The CDR3 sequence is 13 residues long. The V and J ends lost 6 bases and 8 bases respectively, with 16 bases between them. Germline lookup yields CDR1 SNHLY and CDR2 FYNNEI. Using reference TRBV2 and TRBJ1-2 for the parts outside the CDR3, the full variable domain is EPEVTQTPSHQVTQMGQEVILRCVPISNHLYFYWYRQILGQKVEFLVSFYNNEISEKSEIFDDQFSVERPDGSNFTLKIRSTKLEDSAMYFCASRLARGGGYTFGSGTRLTVV.